This TCR beta chain came from a study of beta chain features in type 1 diabetes. Expressed TCRB transcripts were sequenced after all isolated RNA was converted to cDNA. Clones were read by immunoSEQ multiplex PCR, and TCRdb kept only the in-frame ones, dropping some. The sample lists some 250,000 clones; 27% were seen once. J was trimmed by 1 base and V by 5 bases; bases with no gene match: 15. CDR3 length: 17 residues. Germline CDR1 GTSNPN, CDR2 SVGIG (reference sequence). Details on this clone: The sample contains more than one DNA sequence encoding this CDR3.

The receptor was isolated from a man under 40 in good health. Material: central memory CD4+ T cells from blood. The genes are TRBV30 and TRBJ1-2; TRBD1 matches at 8 bases. CDR3 coding DNA: TGTGCCTGGGCCCTAAGACAGGGGATAAGGGGTAACTATGGCTACACCTTC. This gives the protein CAWALRQGIRGNYGYTF.